These 10 T cell receptor beta chains originate from one sample sequenced in a study of T cells after yellow fever vaccination. TCRdb re-derived calls from the 5' RACE reads in MiXCR, one entry per CDR3 protein. Found here are 400,000 or so distinct CDR3 sequences, over 15% of them singletons; the top ten hold roughly a sixth. The source was PBMCs, collected before the yellow fever booster vaccination. The receptors come from a young man who received the YFV17D yellow fever vaccine.

The CDR3 reads CASSRKGGVSEAFF. The CDR3 DNA reads as TGTGCCAGCAGCCGGAAAGGGGGCGTCTCCGAAGCTTTCTTT. This chain joins TRBV27 and TRBJ1-1; TRBD1 agrees at 7 bases. The CDR3 runs 14 residues. Germline loops: CDR1 MNHEY, CDR2 SMNVEV (reference sequence). V lost 6 bases, J lost 8 bases, and 12 bases stayed unmatched.

The genes are TRBV6-6 and TRBJ2-5; D not resolved. Trimming removed 2 bases at V and 5 bases at J, with 18 bases between. The CDR3 is made up of 16 amino acids. CDR1 and CDR2 (germline): MNHNY, SVGAGI (reference sequence). Here the CDR3 reads CASSYPQAPLGETQYF. The CDR3 region has the DNA TGTGCCAGCAGTTACCCTCAGGCCCCCTTGGGGGAGACCCAGTACTTC.

The V gene is TRBV12-5, the J gene TRBJ2-5; D gene ambiguous. The V end lost 1 base, the J end lost 8 bases, and 8 bases lay between the germline ends. The CDR3 totals 12 residues. Germline V gene data show CDR1 as LGHNT and CDR2 as FRNRAP. The CDR3 DNA follows: TGTGCTAGTGGTTTGGACCGGGCCACCCAGTACTTC. Translation gives CASGLDRATQYF.

The chain joins TRBV20-1 to TRBJ1-3, with TRBD1 as a possible D gene (6 bases). This CDR3 has 15 amino acids. The germline CDR1 and CDR2 sequences are DFQATT and SNEGSKA (reference sequence). With 1 base removed from V and 0 bases from J, the gap between germline ends came to 10 bases. The CDR3 is CSARVGGLSGNTIYF. CDR3 bases: TGCAGTGCTAGAGTTGGGGGCCTCTCTGGAAACACCATATATTTT.

This clonotype showed up just a few times. The rearrangement joins TRBV18 to TRBJ1-4; no definite D call. The CDR3 covers 14 residues. Germline V gene lookup returns CDR1 KGHSH and CDR2 LQKENI. Trimming cost V 3 bases and J 5 bases, with 10 bases left between them. The CDR3: CASSPQPENEKLFF. CDR3 DNA sequence: TGTGCCAGCTCACCGCAGCCAGAAAATGAAAAACTGTTTTTT. Looking up the rest from reference TRBV18 and TRBJ1-4 gives the full variable domain: NAGVMQNPRHLVRRRGQEARLRCSPMKGHSHVYWYRQLPEEGLKFMVYLQKENIIDESGMPKERFSAEFPKEGPSILRIQQVVRGDSAAYFCASSPQPENEKLFFGSGTQLSVL.

As DNA, the CDR3 is TGTGCCAGCAGCCACTGGGGTGAACAGTACTTC. Protein sequence: CASSHWGEQYF. The V call is TRBV12-3 or TRBV12-4, the J call TRBJ2-7; D unresolved. The CDR3 has 11 residues. Trimming left V 6 bases short and J 10 bases short, with 13 bases between.

The gene calls are TRBV20-1 and TRBJ1-6, with D hard to call. This CDR3 is built from 11 residues. Germline values: CDR1 DFQATT, CDR2 SNEGSKA (reference sequence). Trimming pared 3 bases from V and 14 bases from J, leaving 11 bases between. The CDR3 loop is CSASAPGTLHF. CDR3 sequence (DNA): TGCAGTGCTAGCGCCCCGGGGACCCTCCACTTT.

V gene TRBV20-1 combines with J gene TRBJ2-3, with D perhaps matching TRBD2 (6 bases). Germline CDR1 is DFQATT and CDR2 is SNEGSKA (reference sequence). The ends were cut back, 3 bases at V and 1 base at J, with 11 bases in the middle. The CDR3 is 14 amino acids. The CDR3 bases are TGCAGTGCTAGGCGGCCTAGCGGCACAGATACGCAGTATTTT. Its translation: CSARRPSGTDTQYF.

In its sample, this clonotype was seen many times. The rearrangement uses TRBV6-5 and TRBJ1-2; tentative D call: TRBD1 (5 bases). The germline V and J ends were trimmed by 7 bases and 3 bases, with 15 bases remaining between them. Germline V lookup: CDR1 MNHEY, CDR2 SVGAGI. The CDR3 sequence is 14 residues long. The CDR3 sequence is CASTRGHQDYGYTF. The CDR3 coding sequence is TGTGCCAGCACCCGCGGACATCAGGACTATGGCTACACCTTC.

V is TRBV4-3 and J is TRBJ1-5; D gene unclear. Trimming stripped 2 bases from V and 5 bases from J, with 13 bases between. The V gene's germline CDR1 is LGHNA and CDR2 YSLEER. The CDR3 covers 15 residues. CDR3 sequence reads: CASSQRAYVDQPQHF. The CDR3 region has the DNA TGCGCCAGCAGCCAAAGGGCTTATGTGGATCAGCCCCAGCATTTT.